This TCR beta chain was captured in a study of blood T cell repertoires in COVID-19. At the level of the study: Acute and convalescent COVID-19 samples came from the United States, Italy and Spain. PBMCs, B-cell-depleted T cells, or T cells were the source of the cDNA or gDNA that made up the material.

From germline, CDR1 is SQVTM and CDR2 ANQGSEA. Trimming pared 1 base from V and 4 bases from J, leaving 19 bases between. The CDR3 sequence is 16 residues long. Source study methods: Reference gene primer amplification gave estimated nucleated cell counts. Generated by immunoSEQ multiplex PCR, the TCRdb table keeps only in-frame clones and is missing some. The DNA was the basis for D and trimming; V, J and clone size are from that table. In the table there are over 150,000 clones, approximately 90% of which are singletons. Recruited during active infection, patients (from Seattle) were subsequently followed longitudinally.

This receptor was obtained from a man in his forties or fifties with COVID-19, enrolled during active disease. J is TRBJ1-2 and V is TRBV29-1; tentatively, D is TRBD1 (6 bases). Sequencing was carried out using peripheral blood. CDR3: CSVEGGRQEAFYGYTF. As DNA, the CDR3 is TGCAGCGTTGAAGGAGGCCGACAGGAGGCTTTCTATGGCTACACCTTC.